This entry lists 12 T cell receptor beta chains sequenced from one sample in a study of cytomegalovirus exposure and HLA in healthy donors. The PCR used 60 Vbeta and 13 Jbeta primers. The assay was immunoSEQ multiplex PCR, and TCRdb's table has in-frame clones only and misses some. The data hold around 260,000 clones, with around 80% observed a single time. Input material: PBMCs. These receptors all come from a girl aged 2 to 9 in good health and CMV-seronegative.

CDR3 coding DNA: TGTGCCAGTAGTATACAGGGGGCGCGGCAGCCCCAGCATTTT. This encodes CASSIQGARQPQHF. This chain links TRBV19 with TRBJ1-5; 8 nucleotides match TRBD1. There are 14 residues in the CDR3. Unmatched junction bases numbered 4, after V lost 2 bases and J lost 7 bases. Germline CDR1 is LNHDA and CDR2 is SQIVND (reference sequence).

V and J are TRBV19 and TRBJ2-3, with a weak D call TRBD2 (5 bases). CDR3 size: 14 residues. V dropped 8 bases and J dropped 1 base, with 13 bases sitting between them. The germline V gene has CDR1 LNHDA and CDR2 SQIVND (reference sequence). The CDR3 nucleotides are TGTGCCAGTTCAGAGGGCGAGCGCACAGATACGCAGTATTTT. Its protein product is CASSEGERTDTQYF.

This rearrangement joins TRBV30 to TRBJ1-1; possibly TRBD1 for D (5 bases). V was shortened by 5 bases and J by 4 bases, with 11 bases between the two germline ends. Germline-derived CDR1 and CDR2 are GTSNPN and SVGIG (reference sequence). This CDR3 has 12 residues. As DNA, the CDR3 is TGTGCCTGGGGGGCAGTGGGCACTGAAGCTTTCTTT. As protein: CAWGAVGTEAFF.

V usage is TRBV29-1 and J usage is TRBJ2-1, with 8 bases fitting TRBD1. The trim removed 4 bases at V and 7 bases at J, leaving 6 bases unmatched. This CDR3 has 13 amino acids. Per the germline V gene, CDR1 is SQVTM and CDR2 is ANQGSEA. DNA of the CDR3: TGCAGCGTTGTACAGGGGGTAAATAATGAGCAGTTCTTC. Protein product: CSVVQGVNNEQFF.

This chain connects TRBV7-8 to TRBJ2-2, with D tentatively TRBD2 (6 bases). CDR1 and CDR2 (germline): SGHVS, FQNEAQ. V was cut by 2 bases and J by 7 bases, with 11 bases left in between. CDR3 length equals 14 residues. The CDR3 region has the DNA TGTGCCAGCAGCTTAAGGAGGGAGCTCGGGGAGCTGTTTTTT. It specifies CASSLRRELGELFF.

The chain uses TRBV13 and TRBJ2-3; D is undetermined. Germline V gives CDR1 PRHDT, CDR2 FYEKMQ (reference sequence). Trimming stripped 5 bases from V and 2 bases from J, with 14 bases between. The CDR3 totals 15 residues. The CDR3 reads CASSPGWRYTDTQYF. The DNA for the CDR3 is TGTGCCAGCAGCCCCGGTTGGCGGTACACAGATACGCAGTATTTT.

This clone was seen a few times. This sequence joins TRBV7-2 and TRBJ2-3, with D tentatively TRBD2 (7 bases). The CDR3 is made up of 14 amino acids. Germline values: CDR1 SGHTA, CDR2 FQGNSA. Trimming removed 5 bases at V and 0 bases at J, with 9 bases between. CDR3 residues: CASSRGGSTDTQYF. The CDR3, as DNA: TGTGCCAGCAGCAGGGGGGGTAGCACAGATACGCAGTATTTT. Supplemented by reference TRBV7-2 and TRBJ2-3, the full variable domain reads GAGVSQSPSNKVTEKGKDVELRCDPISGHTALYWYRQSLGQGLEFLIYFQGNSAPDKSGLPSDRFSAERTGGSVSTLTIQRTQQEDSAVYLCASSRGGSTDTQYFGPGTRLTVL.

The chain links TRBV28 to TRBJ2-1; 10 bases map to TRBD1. Germline-derived CDR1 and CDR2 are MDHEN and SYDVKM. V lost 7 bases and J lost 7; bases outside the gene matches: 4. The CDR3 spans 13 residues. CDR3 DNA: TGTGCCAGCACGATGGACAGGGGGAATGAGCAGTTCTTC. It specifies CASTMDRGNEQFF.

V is TRBV14 and J is TRBJ1-1; D perhaps matches TRBD1 (5 bases). V was cut by 0 bases and J by 1 base, with 15 bases left in between. Germline V gives CDR1 SGHDN, CDR2 FVKESK. CDR3 length: 17 amino acids. The chain's CDR3 is CASSQELRRQPNTEAFF. The CDR3 nucleotides read TGTGCCAGCAGCCAAGAATTACGGCGACAGCCGAACACTGAAGCTTTCTTT.

This chain links TRBV18 with TRBJ1-5, with D hard to call. CDR3 length equals 19 residues. Germline V gene lookup returns CDR1 KGHSH and CDR2 LQKENI. Trimming removed 6 bases at V and 8 bases at J, with 32 bases between. The CDR3 protein is CASSGEARSLANPIKPQHF. The CDR3 DNA is TGTGCCAGCTCCGGGGAAGCCCGTTCTTTAGCCAATCCAATCAAGCCCCAGCATTTT.

The chain combines TRBV28 with TRBJ2-2; 10 bases align to TRBD2. The V and J ends lost 6 bases and 6 bases, in that order; junction bases with no gene match: 16. The CDR3 extends over 18 amino acids. The germline V gene has CDR1 MDHEN and CDR2 SYDVKM. CDR3 region: CASRFHARLSGGPGELFF. The CDR3 DNA is TGTGCCAGCAGATTCCATGCCCGCCTTAGCGGGGGGCCCGGGGAGCTGTTTTTT.

The CDR3: CASSLGQGGGYEQYF. CDR3 coding DNA: TGCGCCAGCAGCTTGGGACAGGGAGGTGGATACGAGCAGTACTTC. The V call is TRBV5-1, the J call TRBJ2-7, with D possibly being TRBD1 (7 bases). Trimming removed 0 bases at V and 4 bases at J, with 14 bases between. Germline CDR1 SGHRS, CDR2 YFSETQ. The CDR3 consists of 15 residues.